The following is a TCR beta chain sequence with its context. Original data processing: Estimated nucleated cell counts came from reference gene primer amplification. Using immunoSEQ multiplex PCR, the repertoire was profiled, and TCRdb retains in-frame clones only, with some absent. V, J and clone size reflect that table, while D and trimming were determined from the DNA. In the table there are some 48,000 clones, 86% of which are singletons. V was trimmed by 0 bases and J by 2 bases, leaving 10 bases between them. There are 16 residues in the CDR3. The V gene's germline CDR1 is LGHNA and CDR2 YSLEER. This sample stems from a study of blood T cell repertoires in COVID-19. Across the whole study: Acute and convalescent COVID-19 specimens originated in the United States, Italy and Spain. PBMCs, B-cell-depleted T cells, or T cells provided the cDNA or gDNA that made up the material.

This TCR derives from a human donor in a cohort sampled during active COVID-19. The chain is built from TRBV4-3 and TRBJ2-2; maybe TRBD2 (6 bases). The specimen sequenced was peripheral blood. The CDR3: CASSQETGVNTGELFF. CDR3 bases: TGCGCCAGCAGCCAAGAAACGGGGGTCAACACCGGGGAGCTGTTTTTT.